This T cell receptor beta chain was sequenced in a study of blood T cell repertoires in COVID-19 (dated by TCRdb to the early 2020s). Some background on the complete study: Samples from collaborators originated in the United States, Italy and Spain and spanned both the acute and convalescent phases of COVID-19. The repertoires were released in a freely available public database intended as a resource for research on the immune response to SARS-CoV-2. Where available, HLA class I and class II types were taken from metadata supplied by the sample provider and were not determined by assay-based typing. Samples came from the ongoing ImmuneRACE study (first 160 participants) plus 1,254 subjects from 6 global collaborators. Nearly every sample came with metadata listing a de-identified subject ID, COVID-19 status, age in years and sex. Deeply sampled blood TCRbeta repertoires from subjects exposed to, actively infected with, or recovered from COVID-19 were included in the dataset. The prospective study material was composed of cDNA or gDNA derived from T cells, B-cell-depleted T cells, or PBMCs.

Note on this clone: Which antigen it targets is not known. Per-base quality was not reported, and no clone a single base away is much larger than it.

Another Seattle source contributed samples from volunteer blood donors who had recovered from COVID-19. Whole blood was collected in K2EDTA tubes by collaborating institutions according to the institutions' own protocols. For TCRbeta analysis, collaborators shipped samples as frozen whole blood, isolated PBMCs, or DNA extracted from either of those sample types. Broader findings and caveats from the paper: The quantity of clinical and demographic metadata differed by source and by participant and was supplied without curation.

TCRbeta CDR3 regions were amplified from genomic DNA by means of the immunoSEQ Assay, a bias-controlled multiplex PCR. Processing in the source paper ran as follows. The number of nucleated cells in each sample was estimated from the amplification of reference gene primers within the assay. Sequence reads were collapsed and filtered to measure the absolute abundance of every unique TCRbeta CDR3 rearrangement. For each sample, productive Simpson clonality was calculated as the square root of Simpson's diversity index across productive rearrangements. Entries here come from immuneACCESS through TCRdb and include only in-frame sequences with V and J called. Some clones fail to appear in such tables; in the studies checked, an unresolved V gene covers under half of the shortfall, and the cause of the remainder is unknown. V, J and clone size reflect that table, while D and trimming were determined from the DNA. The sample has 250,000 to 350,000 clones on record, 87% of them singletons. The ten largest clones capture about 2% of the sample.

The CDR3 covers 13 residues, taking in both the cysteine and the phenylalanine. Only CDR3 DNA is held: 39 bases, read in frame from base 1. The germline ends are 8 bases apart after V is trimmed by 2 bases and J by 6 bases. Via the germline V gene, CDR1 is MNHEY and CDR2 SVGEGT. This sequence uses TRBV6-2 or TRBV6-3 and TRBJ1-5; the D gene cannot be named for sure. The receptor comes from a woman aged 45 to 65 who had recovered from COVID-19. The sequencing input was peripheral blood. The CDR3 in this case is CASSYTGIQPQHF. In nucleotide form, the sequence is TGTGCCAGCAGTTACACGGGGATTCAGCCCCAGCATTTT.